Below are 28 T cell receptor beta chains sequenced from a single sample in a study of blood T cell repertoires in COVID-19. Clones were read by immunoSEQ multiplex PCR, and TCRdb kept only the in-frame ones, dropping some. The table lists some 42,000 clones, 85% to 90% of them singletons. Sequencing was carried out using peripheral blood. The receptors derive from a man aged 50 or older with active COVID-19.

This clone was found a few times. J is TRBJ1-2 and V is TRBV7-9; TRBD1 aligns across 8 bases. V lost 4 bases, J lost 2 bases, and 3 bases stayed unmatched. The germline gives CDR1 SEHNR, CDR2 FQNEAQ (reference sequence). CDR3 size: 14 residues. The CDR3 here is CASSSRTGNYGYTF. The DNA for the CDR3 is TGTGCCAGCAGCTCCAGGACAGGGAACTATGGCTACACCTTC.

The gene calls are TRBV18 and TRBJ1-1, with TRBD1 identical over 7 bases. Germline V gene lookup returns CDR1 KGHSH and CDR2 LQKENI. The V segment lost 2 bases and the J segment 5 bases; nucleotides outside the gene matches: 5. The CDR3 runs 14 residues. In DNA form, the CDR3 reads TGTGCCAGCTCACCAAAGGGACAGATAACTGAAGCTTTCTTT. Its protein product is CASSPKGQITEAFF.

V usage is TRBV25-1 and J usage is TRBJ1-1, with a weak D call TRBD1 (5 bases). This CDR3 has 15 amino acids. Trimming left V 3 bases short and J 8 bases short, with 19 bases between. Germline CDR1 MGHDK, CDR2 SYGVNS. As DNA, the CDR3 is TGTGCCAGCAGTGACCCGTTTTTGGGCGGGGGGGAAGCTTTCTTT. Translating it yields CASSDPFLGGGEAFF.

The chain employs TRBV6-4 and TRBJ2-1; possibly TRBD1 for D (6 bases). CDR1 is MRHNA and CDR2 is SNTAGT in the germline V gene. Trimming stripped 6 bases from V and 4 bases from J, with 10 bases between. CDR3 size: 13 residues. The CDR3 DNA reads as TGTGCCAGCAGCCCACAGGGTTACAATGAGCAGTTCTTC. It specifies CASSPQGYNEQFF.

This sequence joins TRBV5-1 and TRBJ2-2; D is perhaps TRBD2 (6 bases). Germline V lookup: CDR1 SGHRS, CDR2 YFSETQ. This CDR3 contains 16 residues. Trimming stripped 0 bases from V and 1 base from J, with 10 bases between. CDR3 bases: TGCGCCAGCAGCTTGGATGACGGGGGGAACACCGGGGAGCTGTTTTTT. Encoded protein: CASSLDDGGNTGELFF.

This clone was picked up a small number of times. V and J are TRBV6-6 and TRBJ1-6, with D possibly matching TRBD1 (5 bases). The length of the CDR3 is 14 residues. The germline CDR1 and CDR2 sequences are MNHNY and SVGAGI (reference sequence). Trimming left V 6 bases short and J 9 bases short, with 15 bases between. Written as DNA, the CDR3 is TGTGCCAGCAGCCCAGCTAGGGGAAGTTCACCCCTCCACTTT. Translated, it gives CASSPARGSSPLHF.

This chain links TRBV11-2 with TRBJ1-1, with a tentative D call TRBD1 (6 bases). The CDR3 has 17 amino acids. Trimming removed 2 bases at V and 5 bases at J, with 21 bases between. CDR1 is SGHAT and CDR2 is FQNNGV in the germline V gene. The CDR3 region has the DNA TGTGCCAGCAGCTTATCTGTAGGTACAGGGTCGGCGACTGAAGCTTTCTTT. It encodes CASSLSVGTGSATEAFF.

CDR3 nucleotides: TGCAGTGCTAGACAGCAAGAGACCCAGTACTTC. Its protein is CSARQQETQYF. The gene calls are TRBV20-1 and TRBJ2-5; unclear D gene. The CDR3 length is 11 residues. Trimming removed 2 bases from V and 2 bases from J, with 3 bases in between. Per the germline V gene, CDR1 is DFQATT and CDR2 is SNEGSKA (reference sequence).

The V gene is TRBV19, the J gene TRBJ2-2; D possibly corresponds to TRBD2 (6 bases). Germline V gene lookup returns CDR1 LNHDA and CDR2 SQIVND (reference sequence). CDR3 length: 16 amino acids. Trimming cost V 5 bases and J 1 base, with 14 bases left between them. DNA of the CDR3: TGTGCCAGTAGTGCCAACCGGGACTTGAACACCGGGGAGCTGTTTTTT. It codes for CASSANRDLNTGELFF.

This chain joins TRBV3-1 (or the pseudogene TRBV3-2) and TRBJ2-2, with 9 bases that match TRBD2. The CDR3 is 17 residues long. V shed 4 bases, J shed 5 bases, and the junction held 11 bases outside the gene matches. CDR1 is LGHDT, CDR2 YNNKEL, per germline (reference sequence). This CDR3 is CASSPFSGGLSTGELFF. The CDR3 coding sequence is TGTGCCAGCAGCCCATTTAGCGGGGGACTTAGTACCGGGGAGCTGTTTTTT.

This clone has a single count. The J gene is TRBJ2-3, the V gene TRBV9; 10 bases align to TRBD2. CDR1 is SGDLS and CDR2 is YYNGEE in the germline V gene. The CDR3 covers 19 residues. V was pared by 0 bases and J by 0 bases, with 10 bases of the junction left unmatched. The CDR3 is CASSVGETSGRLSTDTQYF. CDR3 DNA: TGTGCCAGCAGCGTAGGTGAGACTAGCGGGCGCCTTAGCACAGATACGCAGTATTTT.

The chain joins TRBV27 to TRBJ1-6; D ambiguous. This CDR3 comprises 13 residues. Between the trimmed V and J ends, which lost 5 bases and 7 bases, there was a span of 9 bases. The germline V gene encodes CDR1 MNHEY and CDR2 SMNVEV (reference sequence). The CDR3, as DNA: TGTGCCAGCAGTCCGAGAGAGAATTCACCCCTCCACTTT. It is translated as CASSPRENSPLHF.

The chain couples TRBV5-6 to TRBJ1-5; TRBD1 matches at 7 bases. The CDR3 runs to 17 residues. Unmatched junction bases numbered 13, after V lost 4 bases and J lost 3 bases. Germline CDR1 SGHDT, CDR2 YYEEEE. The CDR3 DNA is TGTGCCAGCAGCCGGAGAATCCACGGGACAGTCAATCAGCCCCAGCATTTT. This gives the protein CASSRRIHGTVNQPQHF.

The genes are TRBV9 and TRBJ1-3; D is perhaps TRBD1 (6 bases). V was trimmed by 0 bases and J by 0 bases, leaving 19 bases between them. The CDR3 totals 19 residues. Germline V gene sequence: CDR1 SGDLS, CDR2 YYNGEE. The CDR3 nucleotides are TGTGCCAGCAGCGTAGACTATTGGACAGCGAATCCCTCTGGAAACACCATATATTTT. It codes for CASSVDYWTANPSGNTIYF.

The V and J genes are TRBV1 and TRBJ1-4. TRBV1 is a pseudogene. The CDR3 totals 16 residues. The CDR3, as DNA: TGCACCAGCAGCCGTCGGGGGGAAGGGGAGGGTGAAAAACTGTTTTTT. Translation: CTSSRRGEGEGEKLFF.

This chain connects TRBV9 to TRBJ2-1; D not certain. V lost 0 bases and J lost 0, with 7 bases in between. The CDR3 is made up of 15 amino acids. The germline CDR1 and CDR2 sequences are SGDLS and YYNGEE. DNA of the CDR3: TGTGCCAGCAGCGTAGCGATCAGCTCCTACAATGAGCAGTTCTTC. Amino acid sequence: CASSVAISSYNEQFF.

By share of the sample, this clone is medium-sized (0.01 to 0.1%). The genes are TRBV19 and TRBJ1-5, with D maybe TRBD1 (5 bases). The CDR3 consists of 15 residues. The germline gives CDR1 LNHDA, CDR2 SQIVND (reference sequence). Between the trimmed V and J ends, which lost 10 bases and 6 bases, there was a span of 22 bases. This CDR3 is CATKGSPGRFQPQHF. The CDR3 DNA reads as TGTGCCACCAAGGGGTCGCCAGGGAGGTTTCAGCCCCAGCATTTT. Filled out from reference TRBV19 and TRBJ1-5, the complete variable domain reads DGGITQSPKYLFRKEGQNVTLSCEQNLNHDAMYWYRQDPGQGLRLIYYSQIVNDFQKGDIAEGYSVSREKKESFPLTVTSAQKNPTAFYLCATKGSPGRFQPQHFGDGTRLSIL.

The chain has TRBV6-1 and TRBJ2-7; TRBD2 is a possible D gene (5 bases). Germline V gene sequence: CDR1 MNHNS, CDR2 SASEGT. Deletions cut 3 bases from V and 5 bases from J, with 11 bases between. The CDR3 consists of 13 residues. The CDR3 DNA sequence: TGTGCCAGCAGTGATCTAGCAGGCAACGAGCAGTACTTC. This gives the protein CASSDLAGNEQYF.

V is TRBV7-3 and J is TRBJ2-2; weak D call: TRBD1 (6 bases). V was clipped by 10 bases and J by 0 bases, with 12 bases between them. This CDR3 is 14 amino acids long. Germline CDR1 SGHTA, CDR2 FQGTGA. The CDR3 sequence: CATKQGPNTGELFF. CDR3 bases: TGTGCCACCAAACAGGGACCGAACACCGGGGAGCTGTTTTTT.

This rearrangement joins TRBV30 to TRBJ2-3; TRBD2 is a possible D gene (6 bases). There are 13 residues in the CDR3. The V end was cut by 3 bases, the J end by 6 bases, with 13 bases between. In germline, CDR1 is GTSNPN, CDR2 SVGIG (reference sequence). As DNA, the CDR3 is TGTGCCTGGAGAGATACGGCGGGGGATACGCAGTATTTT. Its protein is CAWRDTAGDTQYF. The full variable domain, its missing parts supplied by reference TRBV30 and TRBJ2-3, is SQTIHQWPATLVQPVGSPLSLECTVEGTSNPNLYWYRQAAGRGLQLLFYSVGIGQISSEVPQNLSASRPQDRQFILSSKKLLLSDSGFYLCAWRDTAGDTQYFGPGTRLTVL.

This chain connects TRBV20-1 to TRBJ2-6, with 7 bases that match TRBD1. V lost 3 bases to trimming and J lost 2 bases; unmatched junction nucleotides: 10. Germline values: CDR1 DFQATT, CDR2 SNEGSKA (reference sequence). The CDR3 covers 17 residues. The CDR3 is CSASYRQGMAGANVLTF. The DNA for the CDR3 is TGCAGTGCTAGTTATAGACAGGGAATGGCTGGGGCCAACGTCCTGACTTTC.

The chain employs TRBV29-1 and TRBJ1-1, with a possible D match to TRBD1 (6 bases). The germline V gene has CDR1 SQVTM and CDR2 ANQGSEA. This CDR3 is built from 14 residues. V gave up 6 bases and J gave up 4 bases, with 18 bases separating them. This CDR3 reads CSVAQKTGSTEAFF. In nucleotides, the CDR3 is TGCAGCGTAGCACAGAAAACAGGGTCCACTGAAGCTTTCTTT.

Regarding this clone: This likely comes from a read error, as the CDR3 has no conserved phenylalanine or tryptophan at its end. The DNA is left out, because the CDR3 cannot be placed on it with certainty; the CDR3 is given as TCRdb lists it. The chain links TRBV27 to TRBJ1-2. The CDR3 sequence runs 19 residues, both termini included. CDR1 is MNHEY and CDR2 is SMNVEV in the germline V gene (reference sequence). The CDR3 protein is CASSLSIDRVSSVATPSGD.

This chain uses TRBV6-5 with TRBJ1-3; 11 nucleotides line up with TRBD1. Germline V gives CDR1 MNHEY, CDR2 SVGAGI. J gave up 5 bases and V 7 bases, and 7 bases lay outside the gene matches. This CDR3 contains 15 residues. CDR3 sequence reads: CASIIGQGARNTIYF. Here the CDR3 DNA reads TGTGCCAGCATCATAGGACAGGGGGCTCGAAACACCATATATTTT.

The rearrangement uses TRBV7-9 and TRBJ1-2, with D tentatively TRBD1 (5 bases). Trimming cost V 0 bases and J 3 bases, with 11 bases left between them. Looked up from germline, CDR1 is SEHNR and CDR2 is FQNEAQ (reference sequence). CDR3 length equals 15 residues. CDR3 sequence: CASSLAVRGHYGYTF. CDR3 DNA: TGTGCCAGCAGCTTAGCTGTTAGGGGCCACTATGGCTACACCTTC.

The J gene is TRBJ2-7, the V gene TRBV6-5; the match to TRBD2 covers 7 bases. Germline values: CDR1 MNHEY, CDR2 SVGAGI. The V and J ends lost 7 bases and 2 bases, in that order; junction bases with no gene match: 11. The CDR3 runs 15 residues. The CDR3 sequence is CASTKDSSGAYEQYF. DNA of the CDR3: TGTGCCAGCACGAAAGATTCTAGCGGCGCCTACGAGCAGTACTTC.

V gene TRBV3-1 (or the pseudogene TRBV3-2) combines with J gene TRBJ2-1; 8 bases are shared with TRBD1. Unmatched junction bases numbered 10, after V lost 3 bases and J lost 6 bases. Germline V gives CDR1 LGHDT, CDR2 YNNKEL (reference sequence). The CDR3 runs 16 residues. CDR3 residues: CASSHPDRGKRNEQFF. CDR3 DNA: TGTGCCAGCAGCCACCCTGACAGGGGAAAACGCAATGAGCAGTTCTTC.

The rearrangement joins TRBV6-4 to TRBJ2-4, with 12 positions matching TRBD1. Unmatched junction bases numbered 3, after V lost 5 bases and J lost 7 bases. This CDR3 is built from 14 residues. CDR1 is MRHNA and CDR2 is SNTAGT in the germline V gene. The CDR3 reads CASSPGTGGNIQYF. As DNA, the CDR3 is TGTGCCAGCAGTCCCGGGACAGGGGGCAACATTCAGTACTTC.